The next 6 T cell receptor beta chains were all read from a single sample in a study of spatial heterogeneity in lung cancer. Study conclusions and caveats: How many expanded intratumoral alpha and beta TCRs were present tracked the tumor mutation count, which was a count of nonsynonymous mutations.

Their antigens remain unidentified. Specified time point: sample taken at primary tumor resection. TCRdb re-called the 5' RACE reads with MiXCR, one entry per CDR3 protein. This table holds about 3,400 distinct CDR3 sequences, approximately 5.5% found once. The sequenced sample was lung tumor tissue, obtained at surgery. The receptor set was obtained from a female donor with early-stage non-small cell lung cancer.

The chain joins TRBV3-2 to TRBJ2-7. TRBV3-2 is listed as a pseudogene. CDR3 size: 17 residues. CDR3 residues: CASSLPSRTGTYYEQYF. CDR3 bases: TGTGCCAGCAGCCTACCCAGCCGTACCGGGACCTACTACGAGCAGTACTTC.

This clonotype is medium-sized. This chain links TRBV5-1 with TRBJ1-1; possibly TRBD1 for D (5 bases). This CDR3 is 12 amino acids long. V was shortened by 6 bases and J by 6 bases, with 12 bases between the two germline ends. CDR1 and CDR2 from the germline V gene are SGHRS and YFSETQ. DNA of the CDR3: TGCGCCAGCAAAATGGCAGGGCCTGAAGCTTTCTTT. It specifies CASKMAGPEAFF.

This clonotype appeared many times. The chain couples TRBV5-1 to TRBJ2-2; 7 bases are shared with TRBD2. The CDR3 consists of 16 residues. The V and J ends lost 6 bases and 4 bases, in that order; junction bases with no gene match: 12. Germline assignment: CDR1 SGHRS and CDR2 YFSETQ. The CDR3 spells CASTDSRELGTGELFF. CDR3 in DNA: TGCGCCAGCACGGATTCGCGGGAGCTGGGCACCGGGGAGCTGTTTTTT.

The CDR3 DNA sequence: TGCGCCAGCACCACCAACCGTGACACAGATACGCAGTATTTT. This codes for CASTTNRDTDTQYF. The gene calls are TRBV5-1 and TRBJ2-3, with D unresolved. Germline V gene sequence: CDR1 SGHRS, CDR2 YFSETQ. This CDR3 is 14 amino acids long. V shed 6 bases and J shed 2 bases, with 13 bases lying between them.

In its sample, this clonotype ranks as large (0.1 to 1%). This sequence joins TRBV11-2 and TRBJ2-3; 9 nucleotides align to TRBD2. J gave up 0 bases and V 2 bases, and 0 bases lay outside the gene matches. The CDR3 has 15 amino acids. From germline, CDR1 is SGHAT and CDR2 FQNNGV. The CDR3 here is CASSLTSGSTDTQYF. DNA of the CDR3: TGTGCCAGCAGCTTAACTAGCGGGAGCACAGATACGCAGTATTTT. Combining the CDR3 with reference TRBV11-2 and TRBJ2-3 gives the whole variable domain EAGVAQSPRYKIIEKRQSVAFWCNPISGHATLYWYQQILGQGPKLLIQFQNNGVVDDSQLPKDRFSAERLKGVDSTLKIQPAKLEDSAVYLCASSLTSGSTDTQYFGPGTRLTVL.

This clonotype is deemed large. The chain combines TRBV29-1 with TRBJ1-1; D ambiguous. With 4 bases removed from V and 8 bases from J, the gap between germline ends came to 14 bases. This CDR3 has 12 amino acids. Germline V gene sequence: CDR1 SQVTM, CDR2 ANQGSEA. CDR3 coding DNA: TGCAGCGTTGTCGAGGGCCTCGGCGAAGCTTTCTTT. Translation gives CSVVEGLGEAFF.